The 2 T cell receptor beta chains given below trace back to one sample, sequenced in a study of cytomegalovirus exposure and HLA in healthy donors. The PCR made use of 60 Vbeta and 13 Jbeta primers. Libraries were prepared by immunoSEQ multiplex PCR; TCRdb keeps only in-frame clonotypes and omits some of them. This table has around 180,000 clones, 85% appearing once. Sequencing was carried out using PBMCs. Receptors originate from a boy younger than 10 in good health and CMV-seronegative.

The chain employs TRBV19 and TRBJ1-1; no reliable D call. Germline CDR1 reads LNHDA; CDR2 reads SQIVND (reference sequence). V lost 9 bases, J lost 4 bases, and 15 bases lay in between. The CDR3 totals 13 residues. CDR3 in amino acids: CASSDTNPTEAFF. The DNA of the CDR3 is TGTGCCAGCTCTGACACAAACCCCACTGAAGCTTTCTTT. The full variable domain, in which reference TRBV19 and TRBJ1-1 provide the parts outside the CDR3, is DGGITQSPKYLFRKEGQNVTLSCEQNLNHDAMYWYRQDPGQGLRLIYYSQIVNDFQKGDIAEGYSVSREKKESFPLTVTSAQKNPTAFYLCASSDTNPTEAFFGQGTRLTVV.

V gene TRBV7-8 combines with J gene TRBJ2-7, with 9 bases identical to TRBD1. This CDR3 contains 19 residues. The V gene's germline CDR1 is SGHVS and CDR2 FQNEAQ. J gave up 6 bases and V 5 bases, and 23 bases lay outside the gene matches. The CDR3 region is CASSRGGQGTPAGLREQYV. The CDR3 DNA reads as TGTGCCAGCAGCCGCGGGGGACAGGGCACACCTGCGGGCCTACGCGAGCAGTACGTC.